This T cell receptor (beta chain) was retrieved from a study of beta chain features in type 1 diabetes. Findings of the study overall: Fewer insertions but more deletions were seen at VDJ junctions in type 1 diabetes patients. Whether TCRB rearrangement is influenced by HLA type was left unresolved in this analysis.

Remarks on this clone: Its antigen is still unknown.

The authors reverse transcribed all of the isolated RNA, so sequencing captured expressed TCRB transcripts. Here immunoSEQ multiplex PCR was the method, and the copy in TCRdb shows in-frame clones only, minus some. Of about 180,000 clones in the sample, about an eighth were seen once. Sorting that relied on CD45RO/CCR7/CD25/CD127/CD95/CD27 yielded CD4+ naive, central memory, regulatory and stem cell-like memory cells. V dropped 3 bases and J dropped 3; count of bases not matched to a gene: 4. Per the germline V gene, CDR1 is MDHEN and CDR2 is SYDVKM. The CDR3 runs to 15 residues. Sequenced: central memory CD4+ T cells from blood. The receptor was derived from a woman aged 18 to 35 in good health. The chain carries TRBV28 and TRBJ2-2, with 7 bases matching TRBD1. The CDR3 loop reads CASSFDRAYTGELFF. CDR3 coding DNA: TGTGCCAGCAGTTTTGACAGGGCTTACACCGGGGAGCTGTTTTTT.